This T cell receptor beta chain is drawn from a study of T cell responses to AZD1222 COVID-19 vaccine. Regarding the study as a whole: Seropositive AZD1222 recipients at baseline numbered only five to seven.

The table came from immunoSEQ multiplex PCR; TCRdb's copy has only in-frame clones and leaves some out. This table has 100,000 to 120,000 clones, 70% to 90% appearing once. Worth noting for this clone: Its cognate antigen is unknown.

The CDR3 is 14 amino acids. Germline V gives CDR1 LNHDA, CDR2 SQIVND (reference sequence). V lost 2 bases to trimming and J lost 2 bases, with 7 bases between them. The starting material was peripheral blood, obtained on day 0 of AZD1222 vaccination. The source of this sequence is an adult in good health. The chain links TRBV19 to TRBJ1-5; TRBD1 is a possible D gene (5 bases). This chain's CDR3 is CASSISRGNQPQHF. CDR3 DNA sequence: TGTGCCAGTAGTATATCCAGGGGCAATCAGCCCCAGCATTTT.